One and the same sample provided the 18 T cell receptor beta chains below, sequenced in a study of cytomegalovirus exposure and HLA in healthy donors (dated by TCRdb to the late 2010s). Library construction relied on the immunoSEQ multiplex PCR assay. The multiplex PCR relied on a mix of 60 forward primers for TCR Vbeta segments and 13 reverse primers for TCR Jbeta segments. TCRdb obtained this table from immuneACCESS and retained in-frame rearrangements with V and J assigned. These tables miss some clones; where compared with another copy, unresolved V genes account for less than half of the shortfall, and the remainder is unexplained. The sample contains some 130,000 clones, over 60% of them found a single time. Of the sample, approximately 1% is held by the ten largest clones. Sequencing used PBMCs. Receptors were obtained from a human donor in good health.

V usage is TRBV11-1 and J usage is TRBJ1-4, with TRBD1 as a possible D gene (6 bases). Germline V gene sequence: CDR1 SGHAT, CDR2 FQDESV (reference sequence). Trimming shortened V by 5 bases and J by 0 bases, and 7 bases separated the two germline ends. The CDR3 totals 14 residues. CDR3 bases: TGTGCCAGCAGCCGGACAGCAACTAATGAAAAACTGTTTTTT. Protein sequence: CASSRTATNEKLFF.

J is TRBJ2-7 and V is TRBV4-1; TRBD2 matches at 7 bases. After removal of 4 bases from V and 7 bases from J, the junction contained 10 bases not matched to a gene. Germline CDR1 MGHRA, CDR2 YSYEKL. This CDR3 has 14 amino acids. In DNA, the CDR3 is TGCGCCAGCAGCCTAACTAGCGCCATGAGAGAGCAGTACTTC. Translation: CASSLTSAMREQYF.

J is TRBJ2-7 and V is TRBV11-2; 11 bases agree with TRBD2. CDR3 length: 15 amino acids. The V gene end was trimmed by 5 bases and the J gene end by 2 bases; junction bases not matched to a gene: 5. The germline V gene encodes CDR1 SGHAT and CDR2 FQNNGV. The CDR3 reads CASSPPGLAAYEQYF. The CDR3 DNA follows: TGTGCCAGCAGCCCTCCGGGACTAGCGGCCTACGAGCAGTACTTC.

V is TRBV6-5 and J is TRBJ2-5; TRBD2 aligns across 13 bases. The CDR3 has 16 residues. Per the germline V gene, CDR1 is MNHEY and CDR2 is SVGAGI. The V and J ends lost 4 bases and 3 bases, in that order; junction bases with no gene match: 5. The CDR3 region is CASSSPTSGGEETQYF. The CDR3 coding sequence is TGTGCCAGCAGTTCCCCCACTAGCGGGGGGGAAGAGACCCAGTACTTC.

In DNA form, the CDR3 reads TGTGCCAGCAGCTCCCCCCCTCCGGGTGGGGCCAAAAACATTCAGTACTTC. It translates to CASSSPPPGGAKNIQYF. This chain connects TRBV7-9 to TRBJ2-4; D not resolved. Trimming shortened V by 4 bases and J by 1 base, and 17 bases separated the two germline ends. This CDR3 region has 17 residues. CDR1 and CDR2 (germline): SEHNR, FQNEAQ (reference sequence).

On this clone itself: The junction and the germline gene differ at one end; a read error may be behind it. The chain recombines TRBV4-1 with TRBJ1-6; D unclear. CDR1 is MGHRA and CDR2 is YSYEKL in the germline V gene. CDR3 length: 15 amino acids. The CDR3: CASSQARQDNSPLHF. Written as DNA, the CDR3 is TGTGCCAGCAGCCAAGCCCGACAAGATAATTCACCCCTCCACTTT.

The chain uses TRBV5-4 and TRBJ1-3; no clear D gene. The CDR3 length is 12 residues. Germline V gives CDR1 SGHNT, CDR2 YYREEE (reference sequence). V lost 5 bases, J lost 4 bases, and 7 bases lay in between. In DNA form, the CDR3 reads TGTGCCAGCAGTCTGTCGGGAAACACCATATATTTT. This encodes CASSLSGNTIYF.

J is TRBJ1-5 and V is TRBV28; D is unclear. The V gene's germline CDR1 is MDHEN and CDR2 SYDVKM. CDR3 length equals 16 residues. Trimming shortened V by 4 bases and J by 7 bases, and 20 bases separated the two germline ends. Here the CDR3 reads CASSSTSGWEEQPQHF. The DNA for the CDR3 is TGTGCCAGCAGTTCTACATCGGGGTGGGAGGAGCAGCCCCAGCATTTT.

The rearrangement links TRBV10-3 to TRBJ2-1, with D perhaps TRBD2 (5 bases). The CDR3 sequence is 14 residues long. The germline gives CDR1 ENHRY, CDR2 SYGVKD. V shed 3 bases and J shed 9 bases, with 15 bases lying between them. Here the CDR3 reads CAISDRDAGTEQFF. The CDR3 nucleotides read TGTGCCATCAGTGATCGGGATGCAGGTACTGAGCAGTTCTTC.

The genes are TRBV20-1 and TRBJ2-7; no definite D call. This CDR3 is built from 11 residues. The V end was cut by 6 bases, the J end by 2 bases, with 8 bases between. The V gene's germline CDR1 is DFQATT and CDR2 SNEGSKA (reference sequence). The CDR3 here is CSATTTYEQYF. DNA of the CDR3: TGCAGTGCAACGACAACCTACGAGCAGTACTTC.

The gene calls are TRBV10-1 and TRBJ2-3; 10 nucleotides line up with TRBD2. CDR3 size: 15 residues. The trim removed 6 bases at V and 2 bases at J, leaving 5 bases unmatched. Germline V gene lookup returns CDR1 WNHNN and CDR2 SYGVQD (reference sequence). The CDR3, as DNA: TGCGCCAGCAGCTTCCTAGCGGGGGACACAGATACGCAGTATTTT. Encoded protein: CASSFLAGDTDTQYF.

V usage is TRBV5-4 and J usage is TRBJ2-5; no reliable D call. The germline V and J ends were trimmed by 1 base and 2 bases, with 12 bases remaining between them. CDR1 is SGHNT, CDR2 YYREEE, per germline (reference sequence). The CDR3 spans 15 residues. CDR3 loop: CASSLSAGAQETQYF. CDR3 coding DNA: TGTGCCAGCAGCTTGTCTGCAGGTGCTCAAGAGACCCAGTACTTC.

The CDR3 DNA follows: TGTGCCAGCAGAGGGGACAGCCAAGAGACCCAGTACTTC. Amino acid sequence: CASRGDSQETQYF. The rearrangement joins TRBV6-1 to TRBJ2-5, with 7 bases that match TRBD1. V shed 6 bases, J shed 1 base, and the junction held 2 bases outside the gene matches. The CDR3 runs 13 residues. Germline lookup yields CDR1 MNHNS and CDR2 SASEGT.

The chain recombines TRBV7-9 with TRBJ1-5; D is unclear. This CDR3 has 14 residues. Deletions cut 5 bases from V and 10 bases from J, with 18 bases between. The germline V gene has CDR1 SEHNR and CDR2 FQNEAQ (reference sequence). The DNA for the CDR3 is TGTGCCAGCAGCCGCCGCGACGGAGCCCTCCCCCAGCATTTT. Residues: CASSRRDGALPQHF.

The chain has TRBV2 and TRBJ2-7, with 11 bases that match TRBD2. Trimming cost V 6 bases and J 0 bases; bases outside gene matches: 4. The CDR3 is made up of 15 amino acids. Germline V gene data show CDR1 as SNHLY and CDR2 as FYNNEI. CDR3 region: CASRATSGVSYEQYF. The CDR3 nucleotides are TGTGCCAGCAGGGCGACTAGCGGGGTCTCCTACGAGCAGTACTTC.

The sample holds one count of this clone. The chain has TRBV14 and TRBJ2-5, with 8 bases identical to TRBD2. Trimming took 4 bases from V and 6 from J; bases not matched to a gene: 7. CDR3 length: 14 amino acids. Germline-derived CDR1 and CDR2 are SGHDN and FVKESK. CDR3 loop: CASSRRGVPKTQYF. CDR3 sequence (DNA): TGTGCCAGCAGCCGGCGGGGGGTCCCAAAGACCCAGTACTTC. Using reference TRBV14 and TRBJ2-5 for the parts outside the CDR3, the full variable domain is EAGVTQFPSHSVIEKGQTVTLRCDPISGHDNLYWYRRVMGKEIKFLLHFVKESKQDESGMPNNRFLAERTGGTYSTLKVQPAELEDSGVYFCASSRRGVPKTQYFGPGTRLLVL.

The rearrangement links TRBV4-1 to TRBJ2-5; the D is unclear. Germline assignment: CDR1 MGHRA and CDR2 YSYEKL. Trimming took 0 bases from V and 1 from J, leaving 9 bases between them. The CDR3 has 15 amino acids. The CDR3 here is CASSQDPRSQETQYF. The CDR3 bases are TGCGCCAGCAGCCAAGATCCGCGGAGCCAAGAGACCCAGTACTTC.

The CDR3 DNA reads TGTGCCAGCTCACAGGACAGGGCAAATCAGCCCCAGCATTTT. Translating it yields CASSQDRANQPQHF. V and J are TRBV18 and TRBJ1-5, with 8 positions matching TRBD1. The germline CDR1 and CDR2 sequences are KGHSH and LQKENI. The CDR3 is made up of 14 amino acids. V shed 4 bases, J shed 4 bases, and the junction held 3 bases outside the gene matches.